The T cell receptor (beta chain) under discussion was sequenced for a study of tumor-infiltrating lymphocytes in localized non-small cell lung cancer. Study as a whole: Tumor tissue and non-adjacent uninvolved lung came from each patient. Study results and limitations: IM1 and IM2 tumors showed no difference in T-cell fraction. Each assay used a separate piece of the same tissue.

Sequenced by immunoSEQ multiplex PCR; TCRdb stores in-frame clones only, minus some. The sample lists fewer than 15,000 clones, approximately 81% occurring once. CDR1 MNHEY and CDR2 SVGAGI come from the germline V gene. This CDR3 spans 15 amino acids. With 2 bases removed from V and 4 bases from J, the gap between germline ends came to 14 bases. Remarks on this clone: Its antigen is unknown.

Material: uninvolved lung tissue not adjacent to the tumor. The source of this sequence is a human donor with non-small cell lung cancer. V and J are TRBV6-5 and TRBJ2-5, with a possible D match to TRBD1 (5 bases). The CDR3 sequence: CASSYANGARETQYF. The DNA of the CDR3 is TGTGCCAGCAGTTACGCTAATGGGGCGCGAGAGACCCAGTACTTC.